This T cell receptor (beta chain) was identified during a study of T cell clonotyping in hematopoietic cell transplantation. For the study at large: Pretransplant recipient samples were taken after cytoreduction. Overall study results and limits: After transplant, recipient diversity fell while pathologically expanded clonotypes grew through day 180. At the given depth, recipient repertoires were over 95% de novo clonotypes.

With respect to this clone: As yet, its antigen is unknown.

The method was immunoSEQ multiplex PCR; TCRdb's version includes in-frame clones alone and lacks a portion of them. The sample carries about 10,000 clones, 80% to 95% recorded once. As to time point: recipient sample about 28 days before transplant, after cytoreduction. Germline-derived CDR1 and CDR2 are LNHDA and SQIVND (reference sequence). The CDR3 is 14 amino acids. V dropped 3 bases and J dropped 0 bases, with 6 bases sitting between them. This sample comprised peripheral blood mononuclear cells, obtained before stem cell transplant. V and J are TRBV19 and TRBJ1-3; unclear D gene. This receptor was obtained from a woman aged 40-49 years with acute myeloid leukemia. Some clones in this sample may be carry-over from other donors' samples. The CDR3 region has the DNA TGTGCCAGTAGTATTGGGAGCTCTGGAAACACCATATATTTT. Translated, it gives CASSIGSSGNTIYF.